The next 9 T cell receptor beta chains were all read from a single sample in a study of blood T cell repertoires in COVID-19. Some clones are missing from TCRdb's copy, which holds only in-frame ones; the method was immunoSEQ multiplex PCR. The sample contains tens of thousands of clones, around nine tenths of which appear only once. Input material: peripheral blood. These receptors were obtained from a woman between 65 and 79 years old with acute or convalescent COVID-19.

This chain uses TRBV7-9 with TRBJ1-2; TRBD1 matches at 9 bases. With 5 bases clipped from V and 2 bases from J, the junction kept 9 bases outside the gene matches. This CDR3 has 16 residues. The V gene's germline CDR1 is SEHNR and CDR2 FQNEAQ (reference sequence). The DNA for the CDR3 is TGTGCCAGCAGCCTACAGGGGGCGCCGCGGAACTATGGCTACACCTTC. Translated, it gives CASSLQGAPRNYGYTF. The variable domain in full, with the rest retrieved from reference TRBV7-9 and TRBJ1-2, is DTGVSQNPRHKITKRGQNVTFRCDPISEHNRLYWYRQTLGQGPEFLTYFQNEAQLEKSRLLSDRFSAERPKGSFSTLEIQRTEQGDSAMYLCASSLQGAPRNYGYTFGSGTRLTVV.

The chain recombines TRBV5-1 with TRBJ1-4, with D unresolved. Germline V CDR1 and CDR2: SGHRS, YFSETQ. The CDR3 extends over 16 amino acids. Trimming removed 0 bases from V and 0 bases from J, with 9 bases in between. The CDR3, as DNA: TGCGCCAGCAGCTTGGGCAGCGTTGCAACTAATGAAAAACTGTTTTTT. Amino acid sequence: CASSLGSVATNEKLFF. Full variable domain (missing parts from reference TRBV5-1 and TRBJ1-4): KAGVTQTPRYLIKTRGQQVTLSCSPISGHRSVSWYQQTPGQGLQFLFEYFSETQRNKGNFPGRFSGRQFSNSRSEMNVSTLELGDSALYLCASSLGSVATNEKLFFGSGTQLSVL.

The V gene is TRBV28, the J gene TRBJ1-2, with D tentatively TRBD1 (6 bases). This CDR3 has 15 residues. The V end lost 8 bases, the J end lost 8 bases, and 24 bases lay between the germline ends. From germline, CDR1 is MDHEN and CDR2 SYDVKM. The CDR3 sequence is CASFDRQSVVSGYTF. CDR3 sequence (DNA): TGTGCCAGCTTTGACAGGCAGTCCGTGGTTTCCGGCTACACCTTC.

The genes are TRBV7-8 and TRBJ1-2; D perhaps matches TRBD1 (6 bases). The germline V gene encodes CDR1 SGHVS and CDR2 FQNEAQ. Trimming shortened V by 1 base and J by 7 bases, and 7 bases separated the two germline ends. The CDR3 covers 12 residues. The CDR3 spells CASSLEGGGYTF. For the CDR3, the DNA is TGTGCCAGCAGCTTAGAAGGGGGTGGCTACACCTTC.

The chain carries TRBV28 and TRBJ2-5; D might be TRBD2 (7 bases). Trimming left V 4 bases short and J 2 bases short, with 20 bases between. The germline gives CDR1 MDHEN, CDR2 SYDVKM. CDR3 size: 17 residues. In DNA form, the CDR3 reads TGTGCCAGCAGTTGGGGGGGCGTTGGGCGTCAGCAAGAGACCCAGTACTTC. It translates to CASSWGGVGRQQETQYF. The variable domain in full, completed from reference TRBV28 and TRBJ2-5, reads DVKVTQSSRYLVKRTGEKVFLECVQDMDHENMFWYRQDPGLGLRLIYFSYDVKMKEKGDIPEGYSVSREKKERFSLILESASTNQTSMYLCASSWGGVGRQQETQYFGPGTRLLVL.

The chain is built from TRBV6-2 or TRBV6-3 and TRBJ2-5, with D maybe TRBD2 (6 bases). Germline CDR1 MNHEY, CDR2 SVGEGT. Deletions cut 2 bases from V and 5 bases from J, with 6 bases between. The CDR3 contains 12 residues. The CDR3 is CASSYGGETQYF. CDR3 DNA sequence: TGTGCCAGCAGTTACGGGGGGGAGACCCAGTACTTC.

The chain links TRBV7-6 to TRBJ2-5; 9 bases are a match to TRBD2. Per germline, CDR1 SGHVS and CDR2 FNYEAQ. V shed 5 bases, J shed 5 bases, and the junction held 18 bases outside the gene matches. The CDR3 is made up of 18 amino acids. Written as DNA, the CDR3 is TGTGCCAGCAGCCGAGCGGGGGGCCCAGCGCGGCAGGGGGAGACCCAGTACTTC. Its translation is CASSRAGGPARQGETQYF.

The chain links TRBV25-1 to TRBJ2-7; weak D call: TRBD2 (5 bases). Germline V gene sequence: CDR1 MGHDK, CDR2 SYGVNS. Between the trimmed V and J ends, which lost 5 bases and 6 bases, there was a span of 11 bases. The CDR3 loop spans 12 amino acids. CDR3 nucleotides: TGTGCCAGCAGTACCCTTGGGAGCGAGCAGTACTTC. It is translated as CASSTLGSEQYF.

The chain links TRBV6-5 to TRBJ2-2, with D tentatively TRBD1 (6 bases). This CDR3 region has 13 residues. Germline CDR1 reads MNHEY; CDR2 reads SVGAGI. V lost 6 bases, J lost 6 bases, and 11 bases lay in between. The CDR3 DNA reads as TGTGCCAGCAGGTCAGGGGTTGCCGGGGAGCTGTTTTTT. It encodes CASRSGVAGELFF.